Described below is a single T cell receptor beta chain sequence and its context. Sequenced by immunoSEQ multiplex PCR; TCRdb stores in-frame clones only, minus some. The sample lists some 120,000 clones, over 75% seen once, with roughly 6.7% in the top ten. Germline trimming cut 3 bases from V and 5 bases from J; bases unmatched to any gene: 6. CDR3 length equals 14 residues. Germline CDR1 is SNHLY and CDR2 is FYNNEI. The entry originates in a study of blood T cell repertoires in COVID-19. Sequenced input: peripheral blood. This clonotype was sampled from a man older than 75 with active or convalescent COVID-19. The J gene is TRBJ1-1, the V gene TRBV2; 7 nucleotides match TRBD1. The CDR3 DNA is TGTGCCAGCAGTGAGGAGGGGGCGCGGACTGAAGCTTTCTTT. Its translation is CASSEEGARTEAFF.